This T cell receptor (beta chain) came from a study of shared clonotypes between healthy human individuals. Looking at the study overall: Each donor's CD8 memory used one plate, CD8 naive two, each CD4 subset three.

Study conclusions and caveats: Naive subsets tended to show greater estimated richness than memory subsets. Generation of non-shared clonotypes was less probable than generation of clonotypes shared by all four donors.

Sequencing was performed with immunoSEQ multiplex PCR; in TCRdb, only in-frame clones are kept and a portion is missing. The table shows roughly 2.5 million clones, with more than 80% occurring only once. Unmatched junction bases numbered 7, after V lost 0 bases and J lost 4 bases. The CDR3 runs 16 residues. CDR1 and CDR2 (germline): SGHNT, YYREEE (reference sequence). In its sample, this clone was seen once. Its antigen remains unidentified. This TCR came from a man younger than 35 in good health. Sequenced input: naive CD4+ T cells sorted from blood. Described subset: CD45RA+ positively selected. The chain couples TRBV5-4 to TRBJ2-1; the match to TRBD2 covers 7 bases. CDR3 residues: CASSLDWDYRYNEQFF. DNA for the CDR3: TGTGCCAGCAGCTTGGATTGGGACTACCGATACAATGAGCAGTTCTTC.